This note documents a single TCR beta chain sequence. The antigen is undetermined. Using immunoSEQ multiplex PCR, the repertoire was profiled, and TCRdb retains in-frame clones only, with some absent. The table has approximately 100,000 clones, around 90% seen once. The data were obtained in a study of siplizumab effects on memory and regulatory T cells. Overall study results and limits: An assignable phenotype, naive or memory, was missing from roughly 80-95% of proliferating CD4+ or CD8+ clones. The apparent diversity of naive T cells exceeded that of memory cells, and naive T cells seemed to make a major contribution to the alloresponse.

This CDR3 region has 20 residues. From germline, CDR1 is SGHRS and CDR2 YFSETQ. Trimming cost V 4 bases and J 0 bases; bases outside gene matches: 15. Specimen: non-Treg CD4+ T cells sorted from blood. J is TRBJ2-2 and V is TRBV5-1; 10 bases agree with TRBD2. The sequence was collected from a human donor in good health. CDR3 bases: TGCGCCAGCAGCAAGGCTCTAGCGGGAGCTACCCTCGCGAACACCGGGGAGCTGTTTTTT. This translates into CASSKALAGATLANTGELFF.